This is a list of T cell receptor beta chains from one sample in a study of tumor and adjacent non-tumor tissue in lung cancer. One entry per CDR3 protein, called by TCRdb with MiXCR from the multiplex PCR reads. This table holds 85,000 to 100,000 distinct CDR3 sequences, less than 80% found once. The source material was lung tumor tissue. These receptors were taken from a man aged 55 to 70 with non-small cell lung cancer. CDR3s include the opening cysteine and the closing phenylalanine or tryptophan. A D gene is named only where the DNA matches it firmly. The listing skips clone size in some rows; elsewhere it reads once, few, many or a size class.

clone size	V gene	D gene	J gene	CDR3 protein	CDR3 DNA
NA	TRBV20-1	TRBD1	TRBJ2-5	CSARGTGALQQETQYF	TGCAGTGCTAGAGGGACAGGGGCCCTACAACAAGAGACCCAGTACTTC
NA	TRBV6-2/TRBV6-3	NA	TRBJ2-1	CAGKPPISGGTYNEQFF	TGTGCCGGCAAACCCCCCATCTCCGGGGGCACGTACAATGAGCAGTTCTTC
NA	TRBV4-2	TRBD2	TRBJ2-7	CTSSRASSGSSYQQYF	TGTACCAGCAGCCGAGCGTCTAGCGGATCCTCCTACCAGCAGTACTTC
NA	TRBV4-3	NA	TRBJ1-5	CASSQDKLGVQPQHF	TGCGCCAGCAGCCAGGATAAATTGGGGGTTCAGCCCCAGCATTTT
NA	TRBV11-3	NA	TRBJ1-2	CTISLARSDGYTF	TGTACCATCAGCTTAGCCAGGTCGGATGGCTACACCTTC
NA	TRBV12-3/TRBV12-4	NA	TRBJ1-5	CARSSRGGQPQHF	TGTGCCAGGAGCAGTCGAGGGGGTCAGCCCCAGCATTTT
NA	TRBV20-1	TRBD1	TRBJ1-1	CRARDPRQGAGVNTEAFF	TGCAGAGCTAGAGATCCAAGACAGGGGGCTGGTGTGAACACTGAAGCTTTCTTT
few	TRBV5-1	NA	TRBJ1-1	CASSLGRQRGAGNTEAFF	TGCGCCAGCAGCTTGGGCCGGCAGAGGGGTGCAGGAAACACTGAAGCTTTCTTT
NA	TRBV29-1	NA	TRBJ2-1	CCVEDGTSLIRAYNEQFF	TGCTGCGTTGAAGATGGGACCTCATTAATCCGGGCCTACAATGAGCAGTTCTTC
NA	TRBV10-2	NA	TRBJ1-6	CASSELQQASSYNSPLHF	TGCGCCAGCAGTGAGTTACAACAGGCAAGCTCCTATAATTCACCCCTCCACTTT
NA	TRBV6-2/TRBV6-3	NA	TRBJ1-2	CASTGRAYGYTF	TGTGCCAGCACTGGCAGGGCCTATGGCTACACGTTC
NA	TRBV29-1	NA	TRBJ2-4	CGVGYTAKDIQYF	TGCGGCGTTGGGTATACAGCCAAAGACATTCAGTACTTC
NA	TRBV10-3	NA	TRBJ2-1	CATTGDNEQFF	TGTGCCACCACCGGGGACAATGAGCAGTTCTTC
NA	TRBV5-4	TRBD1	TRBJ1-4	CGSSPGTGGDEKLFF	TGTGGTAGCAGCCCCGGGACAGGGGGCGATGAAAAACTGTTTTTT
few	TRBV11-1	NA	TRBJ2-6	CASSYGRAGANVLTF	TGTGCCAGCAGCTACGGACGGGCTGGGGCCAACGTCCTGACTTTC
many	TRBV6-5	TRBD1	TRBJ1-5	CASSTGGQPQHF	TGTGCCAGCAGTACAGGGGGTCAGCCCCAGCATTTT
few	TRBV20-1	NA	TRBJ1-5	CSARAPPTDTQHF	TGCAGTGCTAGAGCCCCCCCGACAGATACGCAGCATTTT